This T cell receptor beta chain originates from a study of T cells in localized non-small cell lung cancer. Study observations and caveats: Owing to sequencing of a solitary tumor region, heterogeneity cannot be discounted. The appearance of a median approximately 60 of the top 100 tumor clones was seen in adjacent lung. Longer overall survival was linked to higher blood T cell density.

The V gene lost 0 bases and the J gene lost 5 bases, with 13 bases spanning the gap. The CDR3 extends over 15 amino acids. Germline values: CDR1 LNHNV, CDR2 YYDKDF (reference sequence). Comments on this clone: Its specificity is unknown.

Method: immunoSEQ multiplex PCR; TCRdb's copy keeps in-frame clones and lacks some. The data contain about 33,000 clones, roughly 90% of them singletons. The material was peripheral blood, obtained before any cancer treatment. The chain couples TRBV15 to TRBJ1-2, with D perhaps TRBD1 (6 bases). This clonotype was obtained from a man between 40 and 70 years old with stage I lung adenocarcinoma. The CDR3 sequence is CATSRDLQGRYGYTF. The CDR3 nucleotides read TGTGCCACCAGCAGAGACCTACAGGGACGATATGGCTACACCTTC.